Shown below are 18 T cell receptor beta chains from a single sample sequenced in a study of cytomegalovirus exposure and HLA in healthy donors. Use of 60 Vbeta and 13 Jbeta primers characterized the PCR. Generated by immunoSEQ multiplex PCR, the TCRdb table keeps only in-frame clones and is missing some. The data show about 160,000 clones, with roughly 82% seen just once and roughly 3% held by the top ten. The sequenced sample was PBMCs. The receptor set was obtained from a woman aged 45-65 years in good health and CMV-seropositive.

The V and J genes are TRBV5-5 and TRBJ1-2, with 11 bases that match TRBD1. The CDR3 totals 15 residues. CDR1 is SGHKS, CDR2 YYEKEE, per germline (reference sequence). V lost 2 bases to trimming and J lost 6 bases; unmatched junction nucleotides: 6. The CDR3 sequence is CASSFAGTGGDGYTF. The CDR3 DNA reads as TGTGCCAGCAGCTTTGCTGGGACAGGGGGTGATGGCTACACCTTC.

This rearrangement joins TRBV6-1 to TRBJ2-7; the D gene is possibly TRBD1 (6 bases). The CDR3 runs to 13 residues. CDR1 MNHNS and CDR2 SASEGT come from the germline V gene. Between the trimmed V and J ends, which lost 3 bases and 7 bases, there was a span of 13 bases. CDR3 protein: CASSDGQIGEQYF. The CDR3 coding sequence is TGTGCCAGCAGTGATGGACAGATCGGGGAGCAGTACTTC.

The chain links TRBV13 to TRBJ1-3; 8 nucleotides align to TRBD1. Germline V lookup: CDR1 PRHDT, CDR2 FYEKMQ (reference sequence). There are 14 residues in the CDR3. V lost 4 bases to trimming and J lost 2 bases; unmatched junction nucleotides: 1. CDR3 protein: CASSSDRAGNTIYF. The CDR3 nucleotides are TGTGCCAGCAGCTCGGACAGGGCTGGAAACACCATATATTTT.

V and J are TRBV4-1 and TRBJ1-2, with 11 positions matching TRBD1. The V segment lost 4 bases and the J segment 7 bases; nucleotides outside the gene matches: 11. CDR1 and CDR2 from the germline V gene are MGHRA and YSYEKL. This CDR3 has 16 residues. CDR3 sequence (DNA): TGCGCCAGCAGCCCCCTCGGAGGACAGGGGGCGTTTGGCTACACCTTC. This gives the protein CASSPLGGQGAFGYTF.

This clone was observed a few times. The V call is TRBV6-6, the J call TRBJ2-3, with a tentative D call TRBD1 (6 bases). V lost 0 bases, J lost 0 bases, and 10 bases lay in between. CDR1 is MNHNY and CDR2 is SVGAGI in the germline V gene (reference sequence). The CDR3 length is 16 residues. The CDR3 DNA follows: TGTGCCAGCAGTTACTCTTCAGGGGCAAGCACAGATACGCAGTATTTT. Translated, it gives CASSYSSGASTDTQYF.

This CDR3 is CASRDSISNQPQHF. CDR3 nucleotides: TGTGCCAGCAGGGACAGCATTAGCAATCAGCCCCAGCATTTT. The chain uses TRBV6-1 and TRBJ1-5, with a possible D match to TRBD1 (6 bases). Trimming removed 6 bases from V and 0 bases from J, with 9 bases in between. The CDR3 is made up of 14 amino acids. Germline V gene data show CDR1 as MNHNS and CDR2 as SASEGT.

In its sample, this clone was seen a few times. The rearrangement links TRBV5-1 to TRBJ2-7; D uncertain. There are 15 residues in the CDR3. Germline V CDR1 and CDR2: SGHRS, YFSETQ. V was trimmed by 4 bases and J by 3 bases, leaving 17 bases between them. The CDR3 coding sequence is TGCGCCAGCAGCATCACCTACGAGATAATCTACGAGCAGTACTTC. This encodes CASSITYEIIYEQYF. The complete variable domain, with remaining parts taken from reference TRBV5-1 and TRBJ2-7, reads KAGVTQTPRYLIKTRGQQVTLSCSPISGHRSVSWYQQTPGQGLQFLFEYFSETQRNKGNFPGRFSGRQFSNSRSEMNVSTLELGDSALYLCASSITYEIIYEQYFGPGTRLTVT.

The chain carries TRBV7-3 and TRBJ2-3; tentatively, D is TRBD1 (6 bases). The CDR3 spans 14 residues. Germline CDR1 reads SGHTA; CDR2 reads FQGTGA. The V end lost 5 bases, the J end lost 5 bases, and 14 bases lay between the germline ends. CDR3 DNA sequence: TGTGCCAGCAGCCATCAGGGGAATGAAGATACGCAGTATTTT. It translates to CASSHQGNEDTQYF.

Comments on this clone: One end of the junction is discordant with germline, which a read error may explain. The V gene is TRBV29-1, the J gene TRBJ1-2; no definite D call. This CDR3 contains 11 residues. Germline V gene lookup returns CDR1 SQVTM and CDR2 ANQGSEA. CDR3 loop: CSDDSWQGRSF. The CDR3, as DNA: TGCAGCGACGATAGCTGGCAAGGCCGATCCTTC.

The rearrangement links TRBV5-1 to TRBJ2-5; 8 bases are shared with TRBD2. This CDR3 has 15 amino acids. Trimming took 3 bases from V and 5 from J; bases not matched to a gene: 9. Germline CDR1 and CDR2: SGHRS and YFSETQ. The CDR3 nucleotides read TGCGCCAGCAGCTCGGGAGGGGCCCGAGCGGAGACCCAGTACTTC. Translating gives CASSSGGARAETQYF.

This clone was counted between two and nine times. The chain recombines TRBV6-1 with TRBJ1-1; tentatively, D is TRBD1 (6 bases). V was trimmed by 7 bases and J by 1 base, leaving 10 bases between them. This CDR3 is built from 13 residues. CDR1 and CDR2 from the germline V gene are MNHNS and SASEGT. The CDR3 reads CASMGQSNTEAFF. CDR3 bases: TGTGCCAGCATGGGACAATCGAACACTGAAGCTTTCTTT.

Remarks on this clone: The same CDR3 is also encoded by other DNA sequences in this sample. The chain carries TRBV11-2 and TRBJ1-2, with D possibly matching TRBD1 (6 bases). This CDR3 comprises 14 residues. V shed 3 bases and J shed 2 bases, with 10 bases lying between them. Germline values: CDR1 SGHAT, CDR2 FQNNGV. The CDR3 reads CASSLTGGNYGYTF. The CDR3 bases are TGTGCCAGCAGCTTGACAGGCGGCAACTATGGCTACACCTTC.

The chain links TRBV15 to TRBJ2-5; TRBD2 matches at 11 bases. Germline V gives CDR1 LNHNV, CDR2 YYDKDF (reference sequence). J lost 2 bases, V lost 1 base, and 12 bases had no gene match. The CDR3 has 19 residues. The CDR3 reads CATSRVPSGGPAYQETQYF. The DNA of the CDR3 is TGTGCCACCAGCAGAGTTCCTAGCGGGGGGCCCGCGTATCAAGAGACCCAGTACTTC.

Comment on this clone: Mismatch with germline at one junction end may stem from a read error. The rearrangement uses TRBV5-1 and TRBJ2-7, with TRBD1 matching over 9 bases. Germline V gene data show CDR1 as SGHRS and CDR2 as YFSETQ. This CDR3 is built from 15 residues. Written as DNA, the CDR3 is TGCGCCAACAGCTTGGCACCTACAGGGGGCGTTTTTCCGTACTTC. This sequence encodes CANSLAPTGGVFPYF.

The chain combines TRBV6-6 with TRBJ2-2; D perhaps matches TRBD2 (7 bases). The V end was cut by 0 bases, the J end by 5 bases, with 10 bases between. CDR3 length equals 15 residues. Per the germline V gene, CDR1 is MNHNY and CDR2 is SVGAGI (reference sequence). Here the CDR3 DNA reads TGTGCCAGCAGTTACTCCGGGGGGCCGACCGGGGAGCTGTTTTTT. Translated, it gives CASSYSGGPTGELFF.

This clone has only a few counts. This chain links TRBV7-2 with TRBJ2-7, with 9 bases fitting TRBD1. Germline CDR1 is SGHTA and CDR2 is FQGNSA. This CDR3 has 15 residues. The junction had 10 bases not matched to a gene; V was cut back by 5 bases and J by 5 bases. The CDR3 loop reads CASSLRRDRANEQYF. The DNA of the CDR3 is TGTGCCAGCAGCCTACGTCGGGACAGGGCGAACGAGCAGTACTTC. Drawing the rest from reference TRBV7-2 and TRBJ2-7, the complete variable domain is GAGVSQSPSNKVTEKGKDVELRCDPISGHTALYWYRQSLGQGLEFLIYFQGNSAPDKSGLPSDRFSAERTGGSVSTLTIQRTQQEDSAVYLCASSLRRDRANEQYFGPGTRLTVT.

V usage is TRBV6-1 and J usage is TRBJ2-7, with 7 bases identical to TRBD1. Germline assignment: CDR1 MNHNS and CDR2 SASEGT. This CDR3 contains 15 residues. V shed 3 bases and J 2 bases; nucleotides not matched to a gene: 7. Here the CDR3 reads CASSERQGRTYEQYF. CDR3 sequence (DNA): TGTGCCAGCAGTGAGAGACAGGGCCGAACCTACGAGCAGTACTTC.

The V and J genes are TRBV2 and TRBJ1-6; D is possibly TRBD1 (6 bases). There are 17 residues in the CDR3. Germline V gives CDR1 SNHLY, CDR2 FYNNEI. V shed 4 bases and J shed 0 bases, with 13 bases lying between them. This CDR3 is CASSGGHPDSYNSPLHF. The CDR3 bases are TGTGCCAGCAGTGGGGGACACCCCGACTCCTATAATTCACCCCTCCACTTT.